A selection of T cell receptor beta chains follows, all from one sample in a study of OX40 agonist ivuxolimab in advanced cancers. The table came from immunoSEQ multiplex PCR; TCRdb's copy has only in-frame clones and leaves some out. The sample comprises 100,000 or so clones, roughly 95% of which are singletons, and about 2.1% rests with the top ten. The source was CD4+ or CD8+ T cells sorted from blood, collected in a trial of the OX40 agonist ivuxolimab. The receptors come from an adult with an advanced solid tumor such as melanoma, head and neck, liver or kidney cancer. Each CDR3 is given with its conserved first and last residue. D genes are given only for firm matches. The size of a clone is reported for some rows only, either as once, few or many, or as a class for expanded clones.

v_gene,abundance,j_gene,d_gene,CDR3aa,CDR3nt
TRBV13,-,TRBJ2-7,-,CASSSGQFIHEQYF,TGTGCCAGCAGCTCCGGACAGTTCATCCACGAGCAGTACTTC
TRBV13,-,TRBJ1-1,-,CASSLGLGGGTEAFF,TGTGCCAGCAGCTTAGGCCTCGGGGGAGGGACTGAAGCTTTCTTT
TRBV6-5,-,TRBJ2-7,-,CASSLNPSRYEQYF,TGTGCCAGCAGTCTGAACCCTTCTCGGTACGAGCAGTACTTC
TRBV18,-,TRBJ2-1,-,CASSPWREETYNEQFF,TGTGCCAGCTCACCATGGCGGGAAGAGACCTACAATGAGCAGTTCTTC
TRBV9,-,TRBJ2-1,-,CASSVVPVGRGNEQFF,TGTGCCAGCAGCGTAGTTCCCGTTGGGAGAGGAAATGAGCAGTTCTTC
TRBV7-3,-,TRBJ2-7,-,CASSLHAGDTYEQYF,TGTGCCAGCAGCTTGCATGCGGGGGACACCTACGAGCAGTACTTC
TRBV7-9,once,TRBJ2-2,-,CASSLVLATGELFF,TGTGCCAGCAGCTTAGTCCTGGCCACCGGGGAGCTGTTTTTT
TRBV5-4,-,TRBJ2-1,TRBD2,CASSLRLAGEKQFF,TGTGCCAGCAGCTTACGACTAGCGGGGGAGAAGCAGTTCTTC
TRBV10-2,-,TRBJ2-7,TRBD1,CASSENRGEQYF,TGCGCCAGCAGTGAAAACAGGGGGGAGCAGTACTTC
TRBV29-1,-,TRBJ1-1,-,CSVESTNTEAFF,TGCAGCGTTGAAAGTACGAACACTGAAGCTTTCTTT
TRBV2,-,TRBJ2-3,-,CASSGTGGGTDTQYF,TGTGCCAGCAGTGGAACAGGGGGGGGCACAGATACGCAGTATTTT
TRBV12-5,-,TRBJ2-7,-,CASGLVLGEQYF,TGTGCTAGTGGTTTAGTGCTCGGGGAGCAGTACTTC
TRBV4-1,-,TRBJ2-7,-,CASSPTGGTTYEQYF,TGCGCCAGCAGCCCAACCGGGGGGACAACCTACGAGCAGTACTTC
TRBV5-1,-,TRBJ2-5,-,CASSLEAGQETQYF,TGCGCCAGCAGCTTGGAGGCAGGGCAAGAGACCCAGTACTTC
TRBV2,-,TRBJ1-1,-,CASSLSGGTEAFF,TGTGCCAGCAGCCTTTCGGGGGGCACTGAAGCTTTCTTT
TRBV6-4,once,TRBJ2-3,TRBD2,CARISGSVADTQYF,TGTGCCAGGATTAGCGGGAGCGTCGCAGATACGCAGTATTTT
TRBV11-2,-,TRBJ1-1,-,CASSSPGQSNTEAFF,TGTGCCAGCAGCTCCCCCGGACAGTCGAACACTGAAGCTTTCTTT
TRBV14,-,TRBJ2-1,-,CASSQDPITGTLSYNEQFF,TGTGCCAGCAGCCAAGATCCTATAACCGGGACTCTCTCCTACAATGAGCAGTTCTTC
TRBV4-1,-,TRBJ1-1,TRBD1,CASSLGTGDLNTEAFF,TGCGCCAGCAGCCTCGGGACAGGGGATCTAAACACTGAAGCTTTCTTT
TRBV28,-,TRBJ2-7,-,CASGTESSYEQYF,TGTGCCAGCGGGACGGAGAGTTCCTACGAGCAGTACTTC
TRBV19,-,TRBJ2-1,TRBD2,CASSPPGTSPYNEQFF,TGTGCCAGTAGTCCCCCCGGGACTAGCCCTTACAATGAGCAGTTCTTC
TRBV6-5,-,TRBJ2-5,-,CASSEGQEVSTQYF,TGTGCCAGCAGTGAAGGGCAGGAAGTTTCGACCCAGTACTTC
TRBV28,-,TRBJ1-2,-,CASSLRGADGYTF,TGTGCCAGCAGTTTACGGGGGGCAGATGGCTACACCTTC
TRBV27,-,TRBJ1-5,TRBD1,CASSLTTGANQPQHF,TGTGCCAGCAGTTTAACAACAGGGGCCAATCAGCCCCAGCATTTT
TRBV19,-,TRBJ1-5,-,CASSITEYSNQPQHF,TGTGCCAGTAGTATTACCGAATATAGCAATCAGCCCCAGCATTTT
TRBV10-3,-,TRBJ2-7,-,CAISGWSEGSYEQYF,TGTGCCATCAGTGGATGGTCTGAGGGGAGCTACGAGCAGTACTTC
TRBV27,-,TRBJ1-1,-,CASSPITNTEAFF,TGTGCCAGCAGTCCCATTACGAACACTGAAGCTTTCTTT
TRBV4-1,-,TRBJ2-7,-,CASSQVPSNPTYEQYF,TGCGCCAGCAGCCAAGTGCCCTCAAACCCAACCTACGAGCAGTACTTC
TRBV9,-,TRBJ2-5,-,CASSHPGFEETQYF,TGTGCCAGCAGCCACCCCGGGTTCGAGGAGACCCAGTACTTC
TRBV19,-,TRBJ1-1,-,CASSIGAWTEAFF,TGTGCCAGTAGTATAGGGGCATGGACTGAAGCTTTCTTT
TRBV28,-,TRBJ2-1,TRBD2,CASSGELAETYNEQFF,TGTGCCAGCAGTGGGGAACTAGCGGAGACCTACAATGAGCAGTTCTTC
TRBV19,-,TRBJ2-1,TRBD2,CASSGPGLAGLSSYNEQFF,TGTGCCAGTAGTGGACCGGGACTAGCGGGTTTGAGCTCCTACAATGAGCAGTTCTTC
TRBV13,-,TRBJ2-5,-,CASSFVGLETQYF,TGTGCCAGCAGCTTTGTCGGGTTAGAGACCCAGTACTTC
TRBV7-8,-,TRBJ1-5,-,CASSLLPHYSNQPQHF,TGTGCCAGCAGCCTATTACCCCATTATAGCAATCAGCCCCAGCATTTT
TRBV6-5,-,TRBJ2-7,TRBD1,CATLTGVSYEQYF,TGTGCCACGTTAACAGGGGTCTCCTACGAGCAGTACTTC
TRBV11-1,-,TRBJ2-1,-,CASSPTPGGGRQFF,TGTGCCAGCAGCCCCACCCCGGGGGGCGGGCGGCAGTTCTTC
TRBV28,-,TRBJ2-7,TRBD2,CASVLAGGSYEQYF,TGTGCCAGCGTTCTAGCGGGAGGATCTTACGAGCAGTACTTC
TRBV4-1,-,TRBJ2-1,TRBD1,CASSHPTGIEQFF,TGCGCCAGCAGCCACCCGACAGGGATCGAGCAGTTCTTC
TRBV5-4,-,TRBJ2-3,-,CASSHTDTQYF,TGTGCCAGCAGCCACACAGATACGCAGTATTTT
TRBV27,-,TRBJ2-3,-,CASNLLLAMGDTDTQYF,TGTGCCAGCAATCTCCTGCTAGCCATGGGGGACACAGATACGCAGTATTTT
TRBV6-5,-,TRBJ1-4,-,CASSSALEEKLFF,TGTGCCAGCAGTTCGGCATTAGAGGAAAAACTGTTTTTT
TRBV4-1,-,TRBJ2-7,-,CASSQGLGYEQYF,TGCGCCAGCAGCCAAGGGCTTGGCTACGAGCAGTACTTC
TRBV27,-,TRBJ1-6,-,CASQAYNSPLHF,TGTGCCAGCCAGGCTTATAATTCACCCCTCCACTTT
TRBV4-3,-,TRBJ1-1,-,CASSPSVTGYTEAFF,TGCGCCAGCAGCCCCTCAGTGACGGGATACACTGAAGCTTTCTTT